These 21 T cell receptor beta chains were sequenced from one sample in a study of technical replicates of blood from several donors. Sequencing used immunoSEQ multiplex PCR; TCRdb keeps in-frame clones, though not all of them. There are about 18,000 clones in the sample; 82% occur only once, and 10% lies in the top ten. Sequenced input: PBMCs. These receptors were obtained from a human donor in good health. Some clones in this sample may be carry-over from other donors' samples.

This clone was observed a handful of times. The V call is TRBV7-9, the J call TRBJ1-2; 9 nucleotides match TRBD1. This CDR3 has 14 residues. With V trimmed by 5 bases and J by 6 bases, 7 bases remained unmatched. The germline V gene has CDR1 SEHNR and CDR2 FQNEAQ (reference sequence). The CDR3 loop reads CASSQVDRGHGYTF. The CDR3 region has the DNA TGTGCCAGCAGCCAAGTGGACAGGGGACATGGCTACACCTTC. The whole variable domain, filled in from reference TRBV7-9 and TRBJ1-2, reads DTGVSQNPRHKITKRGQNVTFRCDPISEHNRLYWYRQTLGQGPEFLTYFQNEAQLEKSRLLSDRFSAERPKGSFSTLEIQRTEQGDSAMYLCASSQVDRGHGYTFGSGTRLTVV.

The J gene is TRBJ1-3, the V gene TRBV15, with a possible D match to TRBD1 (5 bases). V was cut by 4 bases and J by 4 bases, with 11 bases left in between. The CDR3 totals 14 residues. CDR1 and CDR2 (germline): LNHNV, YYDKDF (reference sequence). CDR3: CATSKEGTGNTIYF. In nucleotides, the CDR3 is TGTGCCACCAGCAAGGAGGGGACGGGAAACACCATATATTTT.

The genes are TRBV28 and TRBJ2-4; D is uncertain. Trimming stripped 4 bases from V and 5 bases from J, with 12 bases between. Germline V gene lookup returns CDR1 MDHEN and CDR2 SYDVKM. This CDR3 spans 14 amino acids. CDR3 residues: CASSSWAEENIQYF. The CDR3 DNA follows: TGTGCCAGCAGTTCGTGGGCAGAAGAAAACATTCAGTACTTC.

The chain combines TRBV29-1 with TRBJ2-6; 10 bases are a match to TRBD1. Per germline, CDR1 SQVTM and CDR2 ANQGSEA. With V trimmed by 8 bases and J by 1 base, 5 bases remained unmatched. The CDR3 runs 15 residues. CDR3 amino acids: CSIPGQGSGANVLTF. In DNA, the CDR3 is TGCAGCATCCCGGGACAGGGGTCTGGGGCCAACGTCCTGACTTTC.

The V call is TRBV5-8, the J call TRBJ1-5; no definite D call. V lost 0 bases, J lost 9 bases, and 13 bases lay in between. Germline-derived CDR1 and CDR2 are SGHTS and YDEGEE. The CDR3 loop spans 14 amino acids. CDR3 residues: CASSLGGPLGPQHF. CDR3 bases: TGTGCCAGCAGCTTGGGTGGGCCCTTGGGGCCCCAGCATTTT. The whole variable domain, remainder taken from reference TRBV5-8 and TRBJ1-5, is EAGVTQSPTHLIKTRGQQATLRCSPISGHTSVYWYQQALGLGLQFLLWYDEGEERNRGNFPPRFSGRQFPNYSSELNVNALELEDSALYLCASSLGGPLGPQHFGDGTRLSIL.

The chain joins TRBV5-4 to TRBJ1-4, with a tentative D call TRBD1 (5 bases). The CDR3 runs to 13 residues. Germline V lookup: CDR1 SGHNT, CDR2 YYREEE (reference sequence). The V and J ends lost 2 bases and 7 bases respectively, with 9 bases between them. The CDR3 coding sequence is TGTGCCAGCAGCTTTGGCGGGGGTGAAAAACTGTTTTTT. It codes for CASSFGGGEKLFF.

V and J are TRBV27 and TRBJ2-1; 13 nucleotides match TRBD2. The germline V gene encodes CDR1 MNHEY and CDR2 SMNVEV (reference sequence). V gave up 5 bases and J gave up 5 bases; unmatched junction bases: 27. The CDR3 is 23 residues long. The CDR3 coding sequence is TGTGCCAGCAGTCAAATCACCGGTTGGGGGTCACACGGGACTAGCGGGATCGACAATGAGCAGTTCTTC. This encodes CASSQITGWGSHGTSGIDNEQFF.

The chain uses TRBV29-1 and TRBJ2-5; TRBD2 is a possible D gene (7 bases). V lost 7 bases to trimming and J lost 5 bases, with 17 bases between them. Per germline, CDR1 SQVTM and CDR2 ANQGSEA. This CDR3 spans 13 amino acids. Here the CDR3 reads CSADPRGGETQYF. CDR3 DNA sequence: TGCAGCGCCGACCCCAGGGGAGGGGAGACCCAGTACTTC.

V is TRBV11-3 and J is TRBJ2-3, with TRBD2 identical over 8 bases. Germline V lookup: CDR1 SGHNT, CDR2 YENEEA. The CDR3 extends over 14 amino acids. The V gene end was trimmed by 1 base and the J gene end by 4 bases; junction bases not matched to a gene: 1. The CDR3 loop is CASSLAGGADTQYF. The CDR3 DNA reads TGTGCCAGCAGCTTAGCGGGAGGGGCAGATACGCAGTATTTT.

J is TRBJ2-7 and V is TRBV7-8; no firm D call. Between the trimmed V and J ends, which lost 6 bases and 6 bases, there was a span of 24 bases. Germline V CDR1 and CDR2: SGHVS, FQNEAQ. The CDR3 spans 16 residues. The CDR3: CASSRGRPPGLREQYF. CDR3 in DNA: TGTGCCAGCAGTCGAGGCCGACCCCCGGGTCTTCGCGAGCAGTACTTC.

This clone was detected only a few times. CDR3 nucleotide sequence: TGCGCCAGCAGCCCGATGGAGGGGAACACTGAAGCTTTCTTT. Translated, it gives CASSPMEGNTEAFF. The chain employs TRBV5-1 and TRBJ1-1; D unresolved. Germline V gene lookup returns CDR1 SGHRS and CDR2 YFSETQ. The CDR3 spans 14 residues. V was cut by 4 bases and J by 1 base, with 11 bases left in between.

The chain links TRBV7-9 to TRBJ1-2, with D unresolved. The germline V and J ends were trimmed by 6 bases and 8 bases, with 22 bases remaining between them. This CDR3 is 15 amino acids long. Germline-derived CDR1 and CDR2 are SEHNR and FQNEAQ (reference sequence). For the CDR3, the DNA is TGTGCCAGCAGTCTTACCCGATTGGACTCCACCGGCTACACCTTC. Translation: CASSLTRLDSTGYTF. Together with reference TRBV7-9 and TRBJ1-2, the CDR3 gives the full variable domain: DTGVSQNPRHKITKRGQNVTFRCDPISEHNRLYWYRQTLGQGPEFLTYFQNEAQLEKSRLLSDRFSAERPKGSFSTLEIQRTEQGDSAMYLCASSLTRLDSTGYTFGSGTRLTVV.

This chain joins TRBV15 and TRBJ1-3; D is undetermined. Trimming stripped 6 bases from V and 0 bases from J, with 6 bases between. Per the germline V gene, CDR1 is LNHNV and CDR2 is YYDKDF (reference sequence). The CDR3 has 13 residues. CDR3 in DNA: TGTGCCACCAGTTCAGACTCTGGAAACACCATATATTTT. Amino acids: CATSSDSGNTIYF. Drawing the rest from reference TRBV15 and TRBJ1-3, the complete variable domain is DAMVIQNPRYQVTQFGKPVTLSCSQTLNHNVMYWYQQKSSQAPKLLFHYYDKDFNNEADTPDNFQSRRPNTSFCFLDIRSPGLGDTAMYLCATSSDSGNTIYFGEGSWLTVV.

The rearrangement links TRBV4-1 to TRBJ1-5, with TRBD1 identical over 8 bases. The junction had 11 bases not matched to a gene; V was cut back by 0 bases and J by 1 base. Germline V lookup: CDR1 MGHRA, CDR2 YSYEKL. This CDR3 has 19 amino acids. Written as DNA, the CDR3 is TGCGCCAGCAGCCAAGATCCTACAGGGGGATGGGGGAGCAATCAGCCCCAGCATTTT. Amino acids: CASSQDPTGGWGSNQPQHF.

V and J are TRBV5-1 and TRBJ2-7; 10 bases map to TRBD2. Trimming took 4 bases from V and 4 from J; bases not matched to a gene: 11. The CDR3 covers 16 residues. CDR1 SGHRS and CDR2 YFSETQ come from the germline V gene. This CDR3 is CASSDRASGSEYEQYF. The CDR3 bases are TGCGCCAGCAGCGACCGGGCTAGCGGGAGCGAGTACGAGCAGTACTTC.

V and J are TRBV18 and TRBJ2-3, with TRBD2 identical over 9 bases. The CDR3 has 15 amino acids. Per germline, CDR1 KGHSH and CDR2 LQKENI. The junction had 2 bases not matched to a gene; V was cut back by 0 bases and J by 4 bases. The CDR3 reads CASSPPLAGADTQYF. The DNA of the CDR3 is TGTGCCAGCTCACCACCTTTAGCGGGAGCAGATACGCAGTATTTT.

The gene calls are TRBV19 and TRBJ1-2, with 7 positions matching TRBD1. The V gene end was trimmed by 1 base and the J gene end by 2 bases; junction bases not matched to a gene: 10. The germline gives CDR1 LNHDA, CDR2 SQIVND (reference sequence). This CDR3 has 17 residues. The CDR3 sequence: CASSIGEGAKGNYGYTF. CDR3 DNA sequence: TGTGCCAGTAGTATAGGAGAGGGGGCGAAGGGAAACTATGGCTACACCTTC.

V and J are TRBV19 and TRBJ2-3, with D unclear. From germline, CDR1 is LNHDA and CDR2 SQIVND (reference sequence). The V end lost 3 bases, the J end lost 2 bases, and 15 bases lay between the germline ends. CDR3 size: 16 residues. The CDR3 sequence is CASSITRAPLTDTQYF. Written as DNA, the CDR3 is TGTGCCAGTAGTATTACTCGCGCACCCCTCACAGATACGCAGTATTTT. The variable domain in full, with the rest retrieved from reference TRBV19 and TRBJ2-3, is DGGITQSPKYLFRKEGQNVTLSCEQNLNHDAMYWYRQDPGQGLRLIYYSQIVNDFQKGDIAEGYSVSREKKESFPLTVTSAQKNPTAFYLCASSITRAPLTDTQYFGPGTRLTVL.

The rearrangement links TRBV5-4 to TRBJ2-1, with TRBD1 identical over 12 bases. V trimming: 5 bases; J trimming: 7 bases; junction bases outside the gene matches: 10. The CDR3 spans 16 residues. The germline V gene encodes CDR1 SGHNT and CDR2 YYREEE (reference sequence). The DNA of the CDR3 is TGTGCCAGCAGTACACCTCCGGGACAGGGGGCTAATGAGCAGTTCTTC. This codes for CASSTPPGQGANEQFF.

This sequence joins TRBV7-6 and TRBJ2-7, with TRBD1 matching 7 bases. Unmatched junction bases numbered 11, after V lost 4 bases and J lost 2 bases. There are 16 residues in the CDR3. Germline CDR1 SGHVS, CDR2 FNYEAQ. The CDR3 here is CASSSQSGTAPYEQYF. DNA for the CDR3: TGTGCCAGCAGCTCACAATCCGGGACAGCTCCCTACGAGCAGTACTTC.

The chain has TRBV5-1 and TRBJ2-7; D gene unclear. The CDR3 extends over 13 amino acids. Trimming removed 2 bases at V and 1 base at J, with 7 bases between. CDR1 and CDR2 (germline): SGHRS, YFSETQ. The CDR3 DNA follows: TGCGCCAGCAGCTTCTTATTTTCCTACGAGCAGTACTTC. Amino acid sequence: CASSFLFSYEQYF.